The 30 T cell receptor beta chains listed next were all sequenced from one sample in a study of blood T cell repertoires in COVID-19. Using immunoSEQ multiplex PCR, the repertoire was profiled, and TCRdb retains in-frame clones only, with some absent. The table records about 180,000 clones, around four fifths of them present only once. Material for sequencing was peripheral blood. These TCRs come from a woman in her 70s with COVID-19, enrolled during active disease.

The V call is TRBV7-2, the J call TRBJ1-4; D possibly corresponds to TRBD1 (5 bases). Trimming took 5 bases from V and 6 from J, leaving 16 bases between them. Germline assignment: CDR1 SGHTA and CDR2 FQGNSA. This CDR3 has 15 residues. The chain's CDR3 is CASSAGHATYEKLFF. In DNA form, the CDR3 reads TGTGCCAGCAGCGCCGGACACGCCACCTATGAAAAACTGTTTTTT.

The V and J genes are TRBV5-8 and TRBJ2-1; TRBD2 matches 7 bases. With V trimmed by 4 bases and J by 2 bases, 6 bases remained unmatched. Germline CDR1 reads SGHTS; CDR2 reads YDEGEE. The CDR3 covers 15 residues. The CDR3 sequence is CASSQGLTAYNEQFF. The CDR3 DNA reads TGTGCCAGCAGCCAGGGACTAACCGCCTACAATGAGCAGTTCTTC. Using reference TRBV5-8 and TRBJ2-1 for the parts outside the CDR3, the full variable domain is EAGVTQSPTHLIKTRGQQATLRCSPISGHTSVYWYQQALGLGLQFLLWYDEGEERNRGNFPPRFSGRQFPNYSSELNVNALELEDSALYLCASSQGLTAYNEQFFGPGTRLTVL.

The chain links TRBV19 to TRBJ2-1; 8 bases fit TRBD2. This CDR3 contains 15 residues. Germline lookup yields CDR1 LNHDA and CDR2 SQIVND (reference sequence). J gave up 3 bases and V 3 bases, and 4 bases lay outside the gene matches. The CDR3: CASSIEREIYNEQFF. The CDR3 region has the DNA TGTGCCAGTAGTATTGAGCGGGAGATCTACAATGAGCAGTTCTTC. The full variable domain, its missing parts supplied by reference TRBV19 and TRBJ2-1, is DGGITQSPKYLFRKEGQNVTLSCEQNLNHDAMYWYRQDPGQGLRLIYYSQIVNDFQKGDIAEGYSVSREKKESFPLTVTSAQKNPTAFYLCASSIEREIYNEQFFGPGTRLTVL.

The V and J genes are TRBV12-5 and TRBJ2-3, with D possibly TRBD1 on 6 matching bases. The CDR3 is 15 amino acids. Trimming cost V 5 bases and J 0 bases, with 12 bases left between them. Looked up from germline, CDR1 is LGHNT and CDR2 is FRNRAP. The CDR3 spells CASGPGVGSTDTQYF. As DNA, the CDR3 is TGTGCTAGTGGTCCAGGGGTAGGGAGCACAGATACGCAGTATTTT.

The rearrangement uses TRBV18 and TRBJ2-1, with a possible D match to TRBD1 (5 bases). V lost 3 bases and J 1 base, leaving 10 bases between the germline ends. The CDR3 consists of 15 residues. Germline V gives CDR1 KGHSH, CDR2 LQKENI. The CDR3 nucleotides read TGTGCCAGCTCACCCGTCGCAGGGTCCTACAATGAGCAGTTCTTC. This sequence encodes CASSPVAGSYNEQFF.

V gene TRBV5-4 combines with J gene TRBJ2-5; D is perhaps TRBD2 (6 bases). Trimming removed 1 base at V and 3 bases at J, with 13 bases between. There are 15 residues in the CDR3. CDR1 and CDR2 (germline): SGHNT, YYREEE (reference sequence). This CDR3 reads CASSLMREAEETQYF. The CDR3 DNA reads TGTGCCAGCAGCTTGATGAGGGAGGCGGAAGAGACCCAGTACTTC.

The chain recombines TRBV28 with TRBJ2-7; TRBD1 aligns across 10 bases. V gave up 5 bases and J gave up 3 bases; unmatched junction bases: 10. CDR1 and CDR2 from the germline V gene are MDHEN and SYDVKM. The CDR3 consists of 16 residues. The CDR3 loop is CASSPSSGQGFYEQYF. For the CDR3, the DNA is TGTGCCAGCAGTCCTAGTTCGGGACAGGGGTTCTACGAGCAGTACTTC.

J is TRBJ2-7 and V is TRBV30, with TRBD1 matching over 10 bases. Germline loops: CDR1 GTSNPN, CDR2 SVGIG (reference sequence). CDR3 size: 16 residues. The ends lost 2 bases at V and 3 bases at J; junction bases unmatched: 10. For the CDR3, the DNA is TGTGCCTGGAGTATTTATCTGGGGACAGGGGTCTACGAGCAGTACTTC. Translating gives CAWSIYLGTGVYEQYF.

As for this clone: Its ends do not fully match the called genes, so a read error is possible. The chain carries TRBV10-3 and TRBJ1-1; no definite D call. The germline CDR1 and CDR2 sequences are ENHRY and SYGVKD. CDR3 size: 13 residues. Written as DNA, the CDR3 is TGTGCCATAAACGGGGTGGCGAACAGTGAAGCTTTCTTT. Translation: CAINGVANSEAFF.

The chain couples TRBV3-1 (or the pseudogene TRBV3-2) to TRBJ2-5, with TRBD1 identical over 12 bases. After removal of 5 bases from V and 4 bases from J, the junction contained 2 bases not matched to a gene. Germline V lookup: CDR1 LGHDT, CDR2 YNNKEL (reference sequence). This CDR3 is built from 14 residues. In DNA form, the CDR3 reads TGTGCCAGCAGCGGGACAGGGGGCAGAGAGACCCAGTACTTC. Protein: CASSGTGGRETQYF.

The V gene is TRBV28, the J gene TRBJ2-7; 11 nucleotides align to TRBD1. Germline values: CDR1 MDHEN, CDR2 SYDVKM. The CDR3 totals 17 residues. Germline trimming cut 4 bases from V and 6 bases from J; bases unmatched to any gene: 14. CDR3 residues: CASSSRDRGRSVGEQYF. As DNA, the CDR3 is TGTGCCAGCAGTTCCCGGGACAGGGGGAGATCTGTGGGCGAGCAGTACTTC. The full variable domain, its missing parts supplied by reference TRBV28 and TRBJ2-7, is DVKVTQSSRYLVKRTGEKVFLECVQDMDHENMFWYRQDPGLGLRLIYFSYDVKMKEKGDIPEGYSVSREKKERFSLILESASTNQTSMYLCASSSRDRGRSVGEQYFGPGTRLTVT.

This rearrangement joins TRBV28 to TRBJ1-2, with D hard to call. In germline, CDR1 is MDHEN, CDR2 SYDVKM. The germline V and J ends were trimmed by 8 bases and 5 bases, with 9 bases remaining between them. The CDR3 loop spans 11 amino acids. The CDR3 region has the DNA TGTGCCAGCGGAGCAAGATATGGCTACACCTTC. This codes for CASGARYGYTF.

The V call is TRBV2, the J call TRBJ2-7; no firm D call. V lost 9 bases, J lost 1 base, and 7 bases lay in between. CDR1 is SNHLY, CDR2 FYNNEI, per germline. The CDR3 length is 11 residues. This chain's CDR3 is CASLVSYEQYF. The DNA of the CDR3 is TGTGCCAGTCTCGTTTCCTACGAGCAGTACTTC. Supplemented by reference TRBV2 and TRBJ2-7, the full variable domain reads EPEVTQTPSHQVTQMGQEVILRCVPISNHLYFYWYRQILGQKVEFLVSFYNNEISEKSEIFDDQFSVERPDGSNFTLKIRSTKLEDSAMYFCASLVSYEQYFGPGTRLTVT.

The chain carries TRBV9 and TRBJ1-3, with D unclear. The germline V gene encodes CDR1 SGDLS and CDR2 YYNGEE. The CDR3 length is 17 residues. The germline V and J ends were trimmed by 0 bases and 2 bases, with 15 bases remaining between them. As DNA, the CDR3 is TGTGCCAGCAGCGTAGGAGGAAGACGGTGGGCTGGAAACACCATATATTTT. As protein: CASSVGGRRWAGNTIYF.

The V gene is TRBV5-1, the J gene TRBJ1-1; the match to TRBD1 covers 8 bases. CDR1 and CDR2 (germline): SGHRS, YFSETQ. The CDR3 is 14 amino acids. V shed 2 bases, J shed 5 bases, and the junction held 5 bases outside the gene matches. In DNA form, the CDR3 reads TGCGCCAGCAGCTTAGACAGGGGAGGAACTGAAGCTTTCTTT. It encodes CASSLDRGGTEAFF.

DNA of the CDR3: TGTGCCAGCTCCCCAATCGAGGGGGGGGCTATGAACACTGAAGCTTTCTTT. It encodes CASSPIEGGAMNTEAFF. The gene calls are TRBV18 and TRBJ1-1; maybe TRBD1 (6 bases). This CDR3 comprises 17 residues. CDR1 is KGHSH, CDR2 LQKENI, per germline. V was pared by 6 bases and J by 0 bases, with 20 bases between.

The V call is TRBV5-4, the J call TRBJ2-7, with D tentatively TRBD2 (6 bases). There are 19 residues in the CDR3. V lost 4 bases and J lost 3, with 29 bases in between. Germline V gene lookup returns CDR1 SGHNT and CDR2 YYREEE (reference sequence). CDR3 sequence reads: CASSRGEGLTRHPFYEQYF. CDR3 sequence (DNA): TGTGCCAGCAGCCGCGGAGAAGGACTAACCCGCCACCCTTTCTACGAGCAGTACTTC.

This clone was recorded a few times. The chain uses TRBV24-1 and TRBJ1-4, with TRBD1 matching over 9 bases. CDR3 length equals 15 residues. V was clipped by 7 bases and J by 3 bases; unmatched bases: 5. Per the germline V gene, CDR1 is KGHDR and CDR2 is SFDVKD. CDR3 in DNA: TGTGCCACCAGCCGGGACAGGGTGGCTAATGAAAAACTGTTTTTT. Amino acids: CATSRDRVANEKLFF.

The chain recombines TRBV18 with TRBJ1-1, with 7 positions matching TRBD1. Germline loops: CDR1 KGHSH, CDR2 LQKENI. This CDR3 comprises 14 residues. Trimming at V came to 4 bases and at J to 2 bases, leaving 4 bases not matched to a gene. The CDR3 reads CASSQGQKNTEAFF. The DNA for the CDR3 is TGTGCCAGCTCACAGGGACAGAAAAACACTGAAGCTTTCTTT.

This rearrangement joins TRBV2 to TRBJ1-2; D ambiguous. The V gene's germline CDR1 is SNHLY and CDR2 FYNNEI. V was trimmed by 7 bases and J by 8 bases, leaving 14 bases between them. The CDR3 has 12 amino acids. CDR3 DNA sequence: TGTGCCAGCAAAAGCGGAGGGTGGGGCTACACCTTC. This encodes CASKSGGWGYTF.

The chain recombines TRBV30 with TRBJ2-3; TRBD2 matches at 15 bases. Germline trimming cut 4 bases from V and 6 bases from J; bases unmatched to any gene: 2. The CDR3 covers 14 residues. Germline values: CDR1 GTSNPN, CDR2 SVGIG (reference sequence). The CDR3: CAWTGLAGGDTQYF. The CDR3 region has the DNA TGTGCCTGGACCGGACTAGCGGGGGGGGATACGCAGTATTTT.

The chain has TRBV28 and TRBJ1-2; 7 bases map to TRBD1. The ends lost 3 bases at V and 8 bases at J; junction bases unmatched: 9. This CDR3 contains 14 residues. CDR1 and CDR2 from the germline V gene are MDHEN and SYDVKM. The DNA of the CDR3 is TGTGCCAGCAGTTTGGGGGACAGACATGGAGGCTACACCTTC. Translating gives CASSLGDRHGGYTF.

The CDR3 nucleotides are TGTGCCAGCAGCCCCTTCGGCGAAGGGGACTTTAGCAATCAGCCCCAGCATTTT. This encodes CASSPFGEGDFSNQPQHF. The chain has TRBV5-6 and TRBJ1-5; a weak D match, TRBD1 (5 bases). There are 18 residues in the CDR3. Germline V gene lookup returns CDR1 SGHDT and CDR2 YYEEEE. V lost 4 bases and J 0 bases, leaving 20 bases between the germline ends.

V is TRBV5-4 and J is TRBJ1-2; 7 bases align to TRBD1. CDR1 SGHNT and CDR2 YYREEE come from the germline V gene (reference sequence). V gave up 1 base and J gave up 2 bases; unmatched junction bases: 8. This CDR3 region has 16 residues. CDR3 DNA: TGTGCCAGCAGCTTGTTTCCGGGACAGCAGAACTATGGCTACACCTTC. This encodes CASSLFPGQQNYGYTF. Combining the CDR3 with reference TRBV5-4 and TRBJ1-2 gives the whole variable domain ETGVTQSPTHLIKTRGQQVTLRCSSQSGHNTVSWYQQALGQGPQFIFQYYREEENGRGNFPPRFSGLQFPNYSSELNVNALELDDSALYLCASSLFPGQQNYGYTFGSGTRLTVV.

CDR3 bases: TGTGCCAGCAGTAGGGACAGCACCGGGGAGCTGTTTTTT. Protein sequence: CASSRDSTGELFF. The chain uses TRBV28 and TRBJ2-2, with 7 bases aligning to TRBD1. Trimming cost V 5 bases and J 4 bases; bases outside gene matches: 1. This CDR3 is built from 13 residues. The germline gives CDR1 MDHEN, CDR2 SYDVKM.

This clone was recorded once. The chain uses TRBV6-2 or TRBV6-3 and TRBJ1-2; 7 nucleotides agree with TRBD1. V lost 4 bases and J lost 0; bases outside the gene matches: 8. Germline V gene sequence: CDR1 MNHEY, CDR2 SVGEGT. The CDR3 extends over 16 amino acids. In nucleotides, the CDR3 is TGTGCCAGCAGTTTTAAAGGGACAGCTGCTAACTATGGCTACACCTTC. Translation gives CASSFKGTAANYGYTF.

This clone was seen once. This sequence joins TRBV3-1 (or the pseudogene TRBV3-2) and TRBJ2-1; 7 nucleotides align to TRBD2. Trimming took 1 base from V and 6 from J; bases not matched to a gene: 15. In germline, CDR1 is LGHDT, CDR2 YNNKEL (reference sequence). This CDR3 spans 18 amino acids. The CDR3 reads CASSQVLVGGSSINEQFF. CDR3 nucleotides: TGTGCCAGCAGCCAAGTACTGGTGGGCGGGAGTTCAATCAATGAGCAGTTCTTC.

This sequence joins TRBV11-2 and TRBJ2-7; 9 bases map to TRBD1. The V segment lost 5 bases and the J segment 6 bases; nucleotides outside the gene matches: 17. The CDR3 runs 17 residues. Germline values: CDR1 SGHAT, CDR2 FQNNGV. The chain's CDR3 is CASSHCLRDRAPCEQYF. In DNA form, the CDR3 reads TGTGCCAGCAGCCACTGTCTCCGGGACAGGGCCCCCTGCGAGCAGTACTTC.

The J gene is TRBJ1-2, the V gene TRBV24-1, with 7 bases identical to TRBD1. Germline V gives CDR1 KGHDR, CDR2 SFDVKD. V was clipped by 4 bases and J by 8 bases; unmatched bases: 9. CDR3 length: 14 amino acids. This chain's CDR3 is CATSESSQGRGYTF. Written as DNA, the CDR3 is TGTGCCACCAGTGAGAGCTCACAGGGGCGCGGCTACACCTTC.

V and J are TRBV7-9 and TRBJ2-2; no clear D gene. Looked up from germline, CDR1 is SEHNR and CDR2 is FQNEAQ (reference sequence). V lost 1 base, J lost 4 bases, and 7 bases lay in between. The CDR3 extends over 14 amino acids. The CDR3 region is CASSLEAATGELFF. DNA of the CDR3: TGTGCCAGCAGCTTAGAGGCGGCCACCGGGGAGCTGTTTTTT.